The T cell receptor beta chain under discussion was sequenced for a study of T-cell memory formation after mild COVID-19. Study context: Across donors, TCR clusters were largely donor specific.

General study findings and limits: Clones which contracted sat mainly in CM and EM if CD4+, and in EMRA if CD8+. Pre-infection memory already had some responding clones, implying cross-reactive memory joined.

The V end lost 3 bases, the J end lost 4 bases, and 10 bases lay between the germline ends. This CDR3 is 13 amino acids long. Germline CDR1 is SGHAT and CDR2 is FQNNGV. From the 5' RACE reads, TCRdb called clonotypes with MiXCR, one entry per CDR3 protein. The table lists around 300,000 distinct CDR3 sequences, roughly an eighth of them singletons, with around 23% in the top ten. Comments on this clonotype: No antigen is known for it.

The chain recombines TRBV11-2 with TRBJ2-7; the D gene is possibly TRBD1 (6 bases). Sequencing was done on a sample of PBMCs or a T cell subset sorted from them (not recorded which). The TCR was taken from a young man who had mild COVID-19 (a few samples of this study predate the infection). Cell type and time point are not known. The CDR3 bases are TGTGCCAGCAGCTTCAGGGGAGAGTACGAGCAGTACTTC. Protein sequence: CASSFRGEYEQYF.